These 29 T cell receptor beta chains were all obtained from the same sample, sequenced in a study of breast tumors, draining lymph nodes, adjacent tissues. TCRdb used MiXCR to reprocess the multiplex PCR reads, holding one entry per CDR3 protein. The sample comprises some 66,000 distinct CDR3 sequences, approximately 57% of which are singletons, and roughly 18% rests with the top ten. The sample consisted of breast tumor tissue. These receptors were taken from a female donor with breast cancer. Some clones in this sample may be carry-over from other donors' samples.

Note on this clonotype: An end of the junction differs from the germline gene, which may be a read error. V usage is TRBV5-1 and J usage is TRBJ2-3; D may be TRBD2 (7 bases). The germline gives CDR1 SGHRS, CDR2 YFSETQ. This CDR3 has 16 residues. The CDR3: CTSSLANRGAADTQYF. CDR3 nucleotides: TGCACCAGCAGCTTGGCAAATCGGGGGGCCGCAGATACGCAGTATTTT.

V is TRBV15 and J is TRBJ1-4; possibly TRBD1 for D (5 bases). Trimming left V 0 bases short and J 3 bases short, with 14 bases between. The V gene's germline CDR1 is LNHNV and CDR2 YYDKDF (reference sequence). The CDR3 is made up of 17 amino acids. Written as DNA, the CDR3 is TGTGCCACCAGCAGAGAAGGGAAACAGGCCCCTAATGAAAAACTGTTTTTT. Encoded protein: CATSREGKQAPNEKLFF.

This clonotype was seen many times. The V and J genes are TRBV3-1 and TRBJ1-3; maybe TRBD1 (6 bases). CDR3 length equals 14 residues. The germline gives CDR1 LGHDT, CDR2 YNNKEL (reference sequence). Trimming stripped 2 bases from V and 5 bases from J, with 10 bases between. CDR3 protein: CASSQTGNRNTIYF. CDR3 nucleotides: TGTGCCAGCAGCCAAACAGGGAATCGAAACACCATATATTTT.

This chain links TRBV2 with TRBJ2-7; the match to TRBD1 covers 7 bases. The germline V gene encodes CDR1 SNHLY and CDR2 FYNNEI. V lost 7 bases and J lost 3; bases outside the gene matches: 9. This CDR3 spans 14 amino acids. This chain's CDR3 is CASITTGQFYEQYF. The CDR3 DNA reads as TGTGCCAGCATTACTACGGGACAGTTCTACGAGCAGTACTTC.

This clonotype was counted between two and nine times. In DNA form, the CDR3 reads TGCACCTCTTGGGACAGAGACACTGAAGCTTTCTTT. It codes for CTSWDRDTEAFF. The chain has TRBV20-1 and TRBJ1-1, with 7 bases lining up with TRBD1. Germline V gives CDR1 DFQATT, CDR2 SNEGSKA (reference sequence). The CDR3 has 12 amino acids.

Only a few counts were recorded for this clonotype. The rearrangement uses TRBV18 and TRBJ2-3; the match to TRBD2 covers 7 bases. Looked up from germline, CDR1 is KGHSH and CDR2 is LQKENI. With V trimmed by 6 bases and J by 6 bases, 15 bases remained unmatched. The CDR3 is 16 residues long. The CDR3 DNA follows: TGTGCCAGCTCTCCCCTAGCGGCTGGATTGGTTGATACGCAGTATTTT. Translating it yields CASSPLAAGLVDTQYF.

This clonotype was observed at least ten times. This CDR3 reads CASSEASGVGRTDEQFF. In DNA, the CDR3 is TGTGCCAGCAGTGAAGCCTCGGGGGTGGGACGAACAGATGAGCAGTTCTTC. The chain couples TRBV6-1 to TRBJ2-1, with D possibly matching TRBD2 (6 bases). This CDR3 region has 17 residues. Germline V gene data show CDR1 as MNHNS and CDR2 as SASEGT. V shed 0 bases and J shed 8 bases, with 20 bases lying between them.

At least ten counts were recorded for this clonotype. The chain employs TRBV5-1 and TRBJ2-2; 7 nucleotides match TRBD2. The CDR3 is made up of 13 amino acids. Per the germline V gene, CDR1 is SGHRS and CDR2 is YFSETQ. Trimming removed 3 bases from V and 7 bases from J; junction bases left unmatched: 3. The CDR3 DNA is TGCGCCAGCAGCTACGGGGAGGGCGGGGAGCTGTTTTTT. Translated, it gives CASSYGEGGELFF. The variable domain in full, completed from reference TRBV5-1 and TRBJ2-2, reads KAGVTQTPRYLIKTRGQQVTLSCSPISGHRSVSWYQQTPGQGLQFLFEYFSETQRNKGNFPGRFSGRQFSNSRSEMNVSTLELGDSALYLCASSYGEGGELFFGEGSRLTVL.

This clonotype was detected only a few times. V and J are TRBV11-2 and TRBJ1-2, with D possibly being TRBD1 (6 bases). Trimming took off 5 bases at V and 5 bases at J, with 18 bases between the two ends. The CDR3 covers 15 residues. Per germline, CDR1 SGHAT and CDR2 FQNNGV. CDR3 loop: CASSPSLGQTYGYTF. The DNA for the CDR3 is TGTGCCAGCAGCCCATCATTAGGACAGACATATGGCTACACCTTC.

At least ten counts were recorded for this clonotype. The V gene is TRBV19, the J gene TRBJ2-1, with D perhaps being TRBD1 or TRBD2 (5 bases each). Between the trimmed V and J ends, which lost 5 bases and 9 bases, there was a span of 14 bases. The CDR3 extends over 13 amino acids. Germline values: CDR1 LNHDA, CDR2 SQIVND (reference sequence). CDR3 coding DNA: TGTGCCAGTAGTTGGGAGTTAAGGGGTGAGCAGTTCTTC. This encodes CASSWELRGEQFF.

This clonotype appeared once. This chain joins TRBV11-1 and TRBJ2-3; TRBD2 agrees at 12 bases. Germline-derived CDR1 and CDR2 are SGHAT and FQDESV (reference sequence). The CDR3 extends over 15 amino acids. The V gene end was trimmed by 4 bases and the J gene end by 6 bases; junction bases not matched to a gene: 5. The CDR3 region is CASSSSGRAGDTQYF. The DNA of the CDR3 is TGTGCCAGCAGCTCTAGCGGGAGGGCGGGGGATACGCAGTATTTT.

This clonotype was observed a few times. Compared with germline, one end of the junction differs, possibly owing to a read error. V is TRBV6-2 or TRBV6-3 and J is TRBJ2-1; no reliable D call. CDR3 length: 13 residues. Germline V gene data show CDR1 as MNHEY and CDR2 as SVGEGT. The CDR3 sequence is CASSHSDRNEQFF. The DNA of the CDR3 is TGTGCCAGCAGTCACTCGGATAGGAATGAGCAGTTCTTC.

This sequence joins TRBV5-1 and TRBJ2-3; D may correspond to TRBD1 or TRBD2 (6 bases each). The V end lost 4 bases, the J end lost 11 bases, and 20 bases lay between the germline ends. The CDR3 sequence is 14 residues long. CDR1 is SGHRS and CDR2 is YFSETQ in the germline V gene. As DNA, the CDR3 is TGCGCCAGCAGCGGGGGCGGGGTAAGCTACGAGCAGTATTTT. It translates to CASSGGGVSYEQYF.

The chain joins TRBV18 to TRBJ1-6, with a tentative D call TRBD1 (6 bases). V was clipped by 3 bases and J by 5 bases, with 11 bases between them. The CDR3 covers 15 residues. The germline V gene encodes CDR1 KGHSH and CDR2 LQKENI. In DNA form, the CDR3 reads TGTGCCAGCTCACCCGACAGGCTTAATAATTCACCCCTCCACTTT. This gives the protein CASSPDRLNNSPLHF.

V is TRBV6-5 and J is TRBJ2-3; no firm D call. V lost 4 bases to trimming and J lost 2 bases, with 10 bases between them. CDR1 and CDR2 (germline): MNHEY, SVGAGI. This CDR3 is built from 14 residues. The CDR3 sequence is CASSSVGPTDTQYF. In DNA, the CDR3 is TGTGCCAGCAGTTCAGTGGGCCCCACAGATACGCAGTATTTT.

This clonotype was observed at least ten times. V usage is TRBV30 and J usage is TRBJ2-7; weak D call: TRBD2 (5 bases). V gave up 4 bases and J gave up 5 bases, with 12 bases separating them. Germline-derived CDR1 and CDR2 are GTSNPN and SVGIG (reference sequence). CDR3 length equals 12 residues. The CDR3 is CAWISGRDEQYF. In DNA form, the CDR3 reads TGTGCCTGGATTTCTGGGCGGGACGAGCAGTACTTC.

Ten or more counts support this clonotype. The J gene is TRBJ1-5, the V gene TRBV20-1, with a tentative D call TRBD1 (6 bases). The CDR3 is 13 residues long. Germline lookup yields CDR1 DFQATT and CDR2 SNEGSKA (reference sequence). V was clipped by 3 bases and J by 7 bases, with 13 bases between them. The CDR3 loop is CSASGGRSQPQHF. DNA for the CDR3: TGCAGTGCTAGCGGGGGGCGGAGCCAGCCCCAGCATTTT.

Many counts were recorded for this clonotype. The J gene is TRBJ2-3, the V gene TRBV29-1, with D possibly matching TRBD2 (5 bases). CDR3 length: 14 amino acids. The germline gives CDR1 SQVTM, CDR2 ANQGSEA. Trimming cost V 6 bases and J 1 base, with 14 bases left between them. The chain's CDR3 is CSVVGGWGTDTQYF. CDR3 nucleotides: TGCAGCGTCGTCGGCGGGTGGGGCACAGATACGCAGTATTTT.

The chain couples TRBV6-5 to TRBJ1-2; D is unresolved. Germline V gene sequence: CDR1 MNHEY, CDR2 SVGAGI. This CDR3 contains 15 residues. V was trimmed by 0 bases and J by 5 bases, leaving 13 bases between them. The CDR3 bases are TGTGCCAGCAGTTACTCCACAGAGGGCGGGTATGGCTACACCTTC. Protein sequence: CASSYSTEGGYGYTF.

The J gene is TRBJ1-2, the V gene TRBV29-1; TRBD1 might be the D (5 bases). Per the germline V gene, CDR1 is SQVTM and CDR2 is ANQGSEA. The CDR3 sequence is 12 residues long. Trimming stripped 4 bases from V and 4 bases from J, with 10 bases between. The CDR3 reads CSVGGVGYGYTF. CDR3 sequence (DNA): TGCAGCGTTGGAGGGGTCGGCTATGGCTACACCTTC.

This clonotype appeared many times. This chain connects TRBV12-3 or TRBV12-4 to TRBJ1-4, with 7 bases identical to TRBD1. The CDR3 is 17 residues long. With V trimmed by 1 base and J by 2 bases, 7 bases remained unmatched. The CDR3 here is CASSLGTGEATNEKLFF. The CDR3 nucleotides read TGTGCCAGCAGTTTAGGGACAGGTGAAGCGACTAATGAAAAACTGTTTTTT.

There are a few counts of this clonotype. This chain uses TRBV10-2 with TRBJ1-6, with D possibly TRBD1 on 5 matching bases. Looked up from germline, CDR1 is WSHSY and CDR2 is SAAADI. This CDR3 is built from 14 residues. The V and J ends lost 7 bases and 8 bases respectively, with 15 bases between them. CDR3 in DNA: TGCGCCAGCACCTCAACAGGACGAGATTCACCCCTCCACTTT. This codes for CASTSTGRDSPLHF.

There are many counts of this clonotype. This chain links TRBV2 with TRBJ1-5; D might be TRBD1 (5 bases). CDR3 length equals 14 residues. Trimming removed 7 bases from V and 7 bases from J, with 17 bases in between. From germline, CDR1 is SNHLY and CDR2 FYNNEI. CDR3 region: CASTRGGWGQPQHF. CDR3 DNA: TGTGCCAGCACCCGTGGAGGGTGGGGGCAGCCCCAGCATTTT. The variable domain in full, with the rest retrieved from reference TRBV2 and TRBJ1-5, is EPEVTQTPSHQVTQMGQEVILRCVPISNHLYFYWYRQILGQKVEFLVSFYNNEISEKSEIFDDQFSVERPDGSNFTLKIRSTKLEDSAMYFCASTRGGWGQPQHFGDGTRLSIL.

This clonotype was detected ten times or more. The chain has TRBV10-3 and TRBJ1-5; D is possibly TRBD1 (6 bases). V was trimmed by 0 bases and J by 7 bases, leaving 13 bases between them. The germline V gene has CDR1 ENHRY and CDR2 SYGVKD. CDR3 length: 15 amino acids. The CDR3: CAISESIQGQQPQHF. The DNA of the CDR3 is TGTGCCATCAGTGAGTCGATCCAGGGGCAACAGCCCCAGCATTTT.

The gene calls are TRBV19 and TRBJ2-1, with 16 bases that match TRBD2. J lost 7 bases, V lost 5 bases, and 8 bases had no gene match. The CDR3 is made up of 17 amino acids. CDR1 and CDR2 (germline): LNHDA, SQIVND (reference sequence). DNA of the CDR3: TGTGCCAGTAGTCCTAAGGGACTAGCGGGAGGGGTAAATGAGCAGTTCTTC. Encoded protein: CASSPKGLAGGVNEQFF.

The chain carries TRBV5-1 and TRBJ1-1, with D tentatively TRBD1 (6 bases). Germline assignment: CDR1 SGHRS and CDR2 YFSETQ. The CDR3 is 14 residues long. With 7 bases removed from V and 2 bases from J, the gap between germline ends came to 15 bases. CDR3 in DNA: TGCGCCAGCTTCCAGGGGAATACCAACACTGAAGCTTTCTTT. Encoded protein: CASFQGNTNTEAFF.

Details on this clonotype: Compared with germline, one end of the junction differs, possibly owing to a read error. Here the CDR3 DNA reads TGCGCCGGCAGCTTCCCGGGACAGGCCCAAAGCTACACCTTC. It codes for CAGSFPGQAQSYTF. The gene calls are TRBV5-1 and TRBJ1-2; 8 bases line up with TRBD1. Germline lookup yields CDR1 SGHRS and CDR2 YFSETQ. The CDR3 spans 14 residues.

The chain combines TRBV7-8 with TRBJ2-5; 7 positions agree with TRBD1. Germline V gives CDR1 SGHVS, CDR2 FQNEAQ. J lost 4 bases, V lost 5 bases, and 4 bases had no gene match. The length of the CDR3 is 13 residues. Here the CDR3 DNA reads TGTGCCAGCAGCCGGACAGGTGGAGAGACCCAGTACTTC. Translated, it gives CASSRTGGETQYF.

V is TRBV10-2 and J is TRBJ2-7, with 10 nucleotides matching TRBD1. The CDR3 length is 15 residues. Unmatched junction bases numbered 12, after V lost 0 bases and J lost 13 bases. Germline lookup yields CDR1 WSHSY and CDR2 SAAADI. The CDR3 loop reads CASSESRTGGYEEYF. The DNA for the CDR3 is TGCGCCAGCAGTGAGTCCAGGACAGGGGGGTACGAGGAATACTTC.